These 26 T cell receptor beta chains were sequenced from one sample in a study of T cells in Graves' hyperthyroidism and ophthalmopathy. Regions amplified from RNA transcripts were the TCR beta CDR3 regions. In the first-round RT-PCR of the TCR CDR3, the HTBI primer set was used. Using its own MiXCR run on the multiplex PCR reads, TCRdb lists one record per CDR3 protein. The sample consists of 500,000 to 650,000 distinct CDR3 sequences, around 15% of them appearing once. The sample was blood. The source of these receptors is a woman aged 45-59 years with Graves' ophthalmopathy.

The chain employs TRBV28 and TRBJ2-1; 8 bases fit TRBD2. Germline V gives CDR1 MDHEN, CDR2 SYDVKM. The CDR3 covers 16 residues. The trim removed 5 bases at V and 7 bases at J, leaving 13 bases unmatched. The CDR3 is CASSEGWGLDRNEQFF. For the CDR3, the DNA is TGTGCCAGCAGTGAAGGGTGGGGACTAGATCGTAATGAGCAGTTCTTC. The variable domain in full, with the rest retrieved from reference TRBV28 and TRBJ2-1, is DVKVTQSSRYLVKRTGEKVFLECVQDMDHENMFWYRQDPGLGLRLIYFSYDVKMKEKGDIPEGYSVSREKKERFSLILESASTNQTSMYLCASSEGWGLDRNEQFFGPGTRLTVL.

Ten or more counts support this clonotype. The chain is built from TRBV30 and TRBJ1-2; D not certain. This CDR3 is built from 13 residues. The germline gives CDR1 GTSNPN, CDR2 SVGIG (reference sequence). Deletions cut 2 bases from V and 0 bases from J, with 7 bases between. DNA for the CDR3: TGTGCCTGGAGTCAGGCTTCTAACTATGGCTACACCTTC. It codes for CAWSQASNYGYTF.

This clonotype was seen at least ten times. The V call is TRBV7-2, the J call TRBJ2-5, with 8 positions matching TRBD2. The CDR3 spans 14 residues. Germline V gene sequence: CDR1 SGHTA, CDR2 FQGNSA. V was clipped by 5 bases and J by 5 bases; unmatched bases: 7. The CDR3 here is CASSRRSGGETQYF. The CDR3 DNA is TGTGCCAGCAGCCGTCGGTCGGGGGGGGAGACCCAGTACTTC.

The DNA of the CDR3 is TGTGCCACCAGCAGAGTTTTTAAGGGGGAGGGGAGGCATGAGCAGTTCTTC. This sequence encodes CATSRVFKGEGRHEQFF. The V and J genes are TRBV15 and TRBJ2-1; maybe TRBD2 (7 bases). The V end was cut by 1 base, the J end by 8 bases, with 21 bases between. The CDR3 sequence is 17 residues long. Germline CDR1 and CDR2: LNHNV and YYDKDF (reference sequence).

The J gene is TRBJ2-1, the V gene TRBV7-2, with 9 bases identical to TRBD2. CDR3 length: 17 residues. V lost 5 bases and J lost 6; bases outside the gene matches: 14. From germline, CDR1 is SGHTA and CDR2 FQGNSA. The CDR3 DNA reads TGTGCCAGCAGCCGGGGGGGCGCGGGAGGGCCAATCAATGAGCAGTTCTTC. It specifies CASSRGGAGGPINEQFF.

The sample holds many counts of this clonotype. This chain links TRBV6-1 with TRBJ2-7; D remains unclear. The germline V and J ends were trimmed by 1 base and 5 bases, with 9 bases remaining between them. CDR3 size: 13 residues. The germline CDR1 and CDR2 sequences are MNHNS and SASEGT. The CDR3 is CASSEVAYHEQYF. The CDR3 DNA follows: TGTGCCAGCAGTGAAGTGGCCTACCACGAGCAGTACTTC.

This clonotype was recorded at least ten times. V gene TRBV29-1 combines with J gene TRBJ2-3, with D unclear. CDR3 length equals 14 residues. Trimming left V 8 bases short and J 4 bases short, with 19 bases between. The V gene's germline CDR1 is SQVTM and CDR2 ANQGSEA. CDR3 bases: TGCAGCAGCGTTGACTTCGAGGCAGCAGATACGCAGTATTTT. As protein: CSSVDFEAADTQYF.

In regard to this clonotype: Germline and junction disagree at one end, which may indicate a read error. The chain links TRBV5-1 to TRBJ2-7; 8 bases are shared with TRBD2. The CDR3 length is 15 residues. Germline V gene data show CDR1 as SGHRS and CDR2 as YFSETQ. CDR3: CTSSLNGRAFDEQYF. The CDR3 nucleotides are TGCACCAGCAGCTTGAACGGGAGGGCCTTCGACGAGCAGTACTTC.

The chain combines TRBV12-3 or TRBV12-4 with TRBJ1-2, with 9 bases matching TRBD1. The V segment lost 7 bases and the J segment 7 bases; nucleotides outside the gene matches: 7. This CDR3 is built from 13 residues. The CDR3 DNA reads TGTGCCAGCACTATCACAGGGGGCAGTGGCTACACCTTC. Translating it yields CASTITGGSGYTF.

The chain combines TRBV25-1 with TRBJ1-1; a possible D gene is TRBD1 (5 bases). The germline V gene encodes CDR1 MGHDK and CDR2 SYGVNS. The CDR3 is 11 amino acids. The V gene lost 5 bases and the J gene lost 6 bases, with 7 bases spanning the gap. The CDR3 sequence is CASSWTSEAFF. CDR3 DNA sequence: TGTGCCAGCAGTTGGACATCTGAAGCTTTCTTT. Filled out from reference TRBV25-1 and TRBJ1-1, the complete variable domain reads EADIYQTPRYLVIGTGKKITLECSQTMGHDKMYWYQQDPGMELHLIHYSYGVNSTEKGDLSSESTVSRIRTEHFPLTLESARPSHTSQYLCASSWTSEAFFGQGTRLTVV.

This clonotype turned up a few times. The rearrangement links TRBV19 to TRBJ1-5; 9 bases fit TRBD1. Germline V gene data show CDR1 as LNHDA and CDR2 as SQIVND (reference sequence). This CDR3 contains 14 residues. Trimming cost V 6 bases and J 7 bases; bases outside gene matches: 7. CDR3: CASSVTGGWQPQHF. The CDR3 DNA is TGTGCCAGTAGCGTTACAGGGGGCTGGCAGCCCCAGCATTTT.

The sample holds many counts of this clonotype. The rearrangement joins TRBV5-1 to TRBJ1-1; 9 bases are a match to TRBD1. V lost 4 bases to trimming and J lost 5 bases; unmatched junction nucleotides: 12. Germline loops: CDR1 SGHRS, CDR2 YFSETQ. The CDR3 totals 16 residues. CDR3 region: CASSPGTGSSKTEAFF. As DNA, the CDR3 is TGCGCCAGCAGCCCGGGGACAGGGAGTAGTAAGACTGAAGCTTTCTTT.

This clonotype was detected many times. The CDR3 sequence is CSAWAGLAGGKNIQYF. As DNA, the CDR3 is TGCAGTGCTTGGGCGGGGCTAGCGGGAGGAAAAAACATTCAGTACTTC. The chain employs TRBV20-1 and TRBJ2-4; 11 bases fit TRBD2. Losses at the gene ends were 5 bases for V and 4 bases for J; bases not matched to a gene: 10. CDR1 is DFQATT, CDR2 SNEGSKA, per germline (reference sequence). The CDR3 has 16 residues.

This clonotype has only a few counts. The chain carries TRBV20-1 and TRBJ1-2; D is ambiguous. This CDR3 spans 11 amino acids. V lost 0 bases and J 5 bases, leaving 4 bases between the germline ends. CDR1 DFQATT and CDR2 SNEGSKA come from the germline V gene (reference sequence). The CDR3 loop reads CSAREEYGYTF. CDR3 bases: TGCAGTGCTAGAGAAGAATATGGCTACACCTTC.

In this sample, this clonotype turned up many times. The rearrangement links TRBV29-1 to TRBJ2-2; 7 nucleotides line up with TRBD1. Per germline, CDR1 SQVTM and CDR2 ANQGSEA. V lost 4 bases, J lost 4 bases, and 3 bases stayed unmatched. The CDR3 contains 13 residues. The CDR3 DNA follows: TGCAGCGTTGCCGCAGGGGGCACCGGGGAGCTGTTTTTT. Translated: CSVAAGGTGELFF.

This clonotype came up many times. This chain joins TRBV12-3 or TRBV12-4 and TRBJ2-3; D uncertain. The V end was cut by 4 bases, the J end by 1 base, with 9 bases between. The CDR3 is 14 residues long. The CDR3 loop reads CASSWLEGTDTQYF. The CDR3 DNA sequence: TGTGCCAGCAGTTGGCTGGAAGGCACAGATACGCAGTATTTT.

The chain employs TRBV6-2 or TRBV6-3 and TRBJ2-3; the match to TRBD2 covers 11 bases. Germline loops: CDR1 MNHEY, CDR2 SVGEGT. V was pared by 4 bases and J by 10 bases, with 1 base of the junction left unmatched. The CDR3 runs 12 residues. The CDR3 reads CASSSGLAAQYF. In DNA, the CDR3 is TGTGCCAGCAGTTCGGGACTAGCGGCGCAGTATTTT.

The table lists this clonotype with many counts. CDR3 nucleotide sequence: TGTGCCAGCAGCACCCACCAGACAGGGACAAATTCACCCCTCCACTTT. It yields the protein CASSTHQTGTNSPLHF. V is TRBV9 and J is TRBJ1-6; TRBD1 aligns across 7 bases. This CDR3 has 16 residues. The germline CDR1 and CDR2 sequences are SGDLS and YYNGEE. The V gene end was trimmed by 4 bases and the J gene end by 7 bases; junction bases not matched to a gene: 11.

The CDR3 region is CASSLLVGQGDARNSPLHF. The CDR3 region has the DNA TGTGCCAGCAGCTTGCTGGTGGGCCAGGGGGACGCCAGGAATTCACCCCTCCACTTT. The genes are TRBV5-6 and TRBJ1-6; 7 bases are shared with TRBD1. The ends lost 1 base at V and 7 bases at J; junction bases unmatched: 17. CDR3 length: 19 amino acids. Per the germline V gene, CDR1 is SGHDT and CDR2 is YYEEEE.

This clonotype appeared many times. V usage is TRBV19 and J usage is TRBJ2-2, with a possible D match to TRBD2 (6 bases). V lost 4 bases, J lost 1 base, and 16 bases lay in between. CDR3 length: 17 amino acids. The V gene's germline CDR1 is LNHDA and CDR2 SQIVND (reference sequence). This CDR3 reads CASSTLGPSENTGELFF. The DNA of the CDR3 is TGTGCCAGTAGTACCCTTGGCCCTAGCGAGAACACCGGGGAGCTGTTTTTT.

This chain links TRBV24-1 with TRBJ2-7; 9 bases are shared with TRBD1. V was pared by 4 bases and J by 4 bases, with 10 bases of the junction left unmatched. The germline V gene encodes CDR1 KGHDR and CDR2 SFDVKD. The CDR3 is 16 residues long. The CDR3 region is CATSESGTGNLYEQYF. CDR3 nucleotides: TGTGCCACCAGTGAGTCCGGGACAGGGAACCTTTACGAGCAGTACTTC.

The table lists this clonotype with a few counts. This rearrangement joins TRBV13 to TRBJ2-3; 13 bases are a match to TRBD2. The CDR3 extends over 15 amino acids. The V gene end was trimmed by 5 bases and the J gene end by 7 bases; junction bases not matched to a gene: 6. Germline assignment: CDR1 PRHDT and CDR2 FYEKMQ (reference sequence). The CDR3 DNA reads TGTGCCAGCAGCCTCACTAGCGGGAGGGCAAATACGCAGTATTTT. Its protein is CASSLTSGRANTQYF.

This clonotype was observed many times. This chain links TRBV7-2 with TRBJ2-1, with D perhaps TRBD2 (6 bases). CDR3 length: 15 amino acids. Germline V gene lookup returns CDR1 SGHTA and CDR2 FQGNSA. Trimming shortened V by 3 bases and J by 0 bases, and 9 bases separated the two germline ends. The CDR3 protein is CASSFGSDSYNEQFF. The CDR3 DNA follows: TGTGCCAGCAGCTTCGGGAGTGACTCCTACAATGAGCAGTTCTTC.

The chain recombines TRBV15 with TRBJ2-1, with D maybe TRBD2 (7 bases). V shed 4 bases and J shed 7 bases, with 20 bases lying between them. Germline V lookup: CDR1 LNHNV, CDR2 YYDKDF (reference sequence). This CDR3 region has 16 residues. Written as DNA, the CDR3 is TGTGCCACCAGCAACTTACGGGGGGCCTTCGGAAATGAGCAGTTCTTC. Its protein is CATSNLRGAFGNEQFF.

This clonotype was seen once. The rearrangement uses TRBV6-2 or TRBV6-3 and TRBJ2-3, with D maybe TRBD1 (6 bases). The CDR3 consists of 16 residues. Trimming cost V 2 bases and J 2 bases, with 14 bases left between them. Germline CDR1 is MNHEY and CDR2 is SVGEGT. CDR3 nucleotides: TGTGCCAGCAGTTACCAAAACAGGGCCTACACAGATACGCAGTATTTT. Protein product: CASSYQNRAYTDTQYF.

CDR3 residues: CASSVRGHNEQFF. The CDR3 nucleotides read TGTGCCAGCAGTGTACGGGGTCACAATGAGCAGTTCTTC. V usage is TRBV6-2 or TRBV6-3 and J usage is TRBJ2-1; maybe TRBD2 (5 bases). The CDR3 sequence is 13 residues long. Trimming removed 5 bases at V and 5 bases at J, with 10 bases between. Germline loops: CDR1 MNHEY, CDR2 SVGEGT.